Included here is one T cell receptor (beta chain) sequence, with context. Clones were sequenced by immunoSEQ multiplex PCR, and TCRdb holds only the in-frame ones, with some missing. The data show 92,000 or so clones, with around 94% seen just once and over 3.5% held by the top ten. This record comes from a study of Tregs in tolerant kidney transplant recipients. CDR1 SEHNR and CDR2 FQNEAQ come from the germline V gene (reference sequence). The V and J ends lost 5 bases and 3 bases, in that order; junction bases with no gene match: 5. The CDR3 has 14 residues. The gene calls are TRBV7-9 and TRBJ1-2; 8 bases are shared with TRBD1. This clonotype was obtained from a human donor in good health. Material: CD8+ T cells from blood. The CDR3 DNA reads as TGTGCCAGCAGCCCGCGGGACAGGCACTATGGCTACACCTTC. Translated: CASSPRDRHYGYTF.